This T cell receptor (beta chain) was sequenced in a study of cytomegalovirus exposure and HLA in healthy donors. Study-level findings and limits: Altogether, about 160 TCR beta chains were recorded as cytomegalovirus-associated. In a later analysis, compared with equally common non-associated chains, HLA-associated beta chains were more expanded.

Healthy bone marrow donors made up the donors. This clone has just a few counts. Its cognate antigen is unknown. The CDR3 spans 15 residues. Trimming removed 5 bases from V and 3 bases from J, with 15 bases in between. Germline V gene data show CDR1 as SGHTA and CDR2 as FQGNSA. The PCR used 60 Vbeta and 13 Jbeta primers. The authors' processing: In a later analysis, of some 80 million unique beta chains, approximately 10 million appeared in at least two donors. TCRdb's table, derived via immunoSEQ multiplex PCR, lists solely in-frame clones and lacks some. The D gene and trimming were derived from the DNA, and the V and J assignments and clone size from that table. The top ten clones hold approximately 2% of a sample with 90,000 to 120,000 clones, approximately 78% of them seen once.

The J gene is TRBJ2-3, the V gene TRBV7-2; the D gene is possibly TRBD1 (6 bases). The sample consisted of PBMCs. The TCR was taken from a woman in her forties in good health and CMV-seronegative. The chain's CDR3 is CASSPRGSGTDTQYF. CDR3 bases: TGTGCCAGCAGCCCGAGGGGGAGTGGGACAGATACGCAGTATTTT.